This T cell receptor (beta chain) was obtained from a study of cytomegalovirus exposure and HLA in healthy donors. General study results and limits: Despite most TCR sequences being rare, some public TCRs occurred in many donors. Among the CMV-associated chains, three were confirmed in vitro as specific for CMV antigens.

Data came from immunoSEQ multiplex PCR; TCRdb stores just in-frame clones and leaves some out. Found here are about 240,000 clones, about 86% of them singletons; the top ten hold 1% to 1.5%. About this clone: The antigen remains unidentified.

The validation cohort, a group of 120 subjects, included the donors and was separate from the roughly 670-subject first cohort. The sequence was obtained from a woman in her twenties or thirties in good health and CMV-seropositive. Sequencing was carried out using PBMCs.

In DNA form, the CDR3 reads TGTGCCAGCAGTTCGGCGGTGAGGGCGGCCACTGAAGCTTTCTTT. Translating it yields CASSSAVRAATEAFF. This chain uses TRBV28 with TRBJ1-1; D gene unclear. The V gene's germline CDR1 is MDHEN and CDR2 SYDVKM. The CDR3 has 15 residues. V dropped 4 bases and J dropped 4 bases, with 16 bases sitting between them. The whole variable domain, remainder taken from reference TRBV28 and TRBJ1-1, is DVKVTQSSRYLVKRTGEKVFLECVQDMDHENMFWYRQDPGLGLRLIYFSYDVKMKEKGDIPEGYSVSREKKERFSLILESASTNQTSMYLCASSSAVRAATEAFFGQGTRLTVV.